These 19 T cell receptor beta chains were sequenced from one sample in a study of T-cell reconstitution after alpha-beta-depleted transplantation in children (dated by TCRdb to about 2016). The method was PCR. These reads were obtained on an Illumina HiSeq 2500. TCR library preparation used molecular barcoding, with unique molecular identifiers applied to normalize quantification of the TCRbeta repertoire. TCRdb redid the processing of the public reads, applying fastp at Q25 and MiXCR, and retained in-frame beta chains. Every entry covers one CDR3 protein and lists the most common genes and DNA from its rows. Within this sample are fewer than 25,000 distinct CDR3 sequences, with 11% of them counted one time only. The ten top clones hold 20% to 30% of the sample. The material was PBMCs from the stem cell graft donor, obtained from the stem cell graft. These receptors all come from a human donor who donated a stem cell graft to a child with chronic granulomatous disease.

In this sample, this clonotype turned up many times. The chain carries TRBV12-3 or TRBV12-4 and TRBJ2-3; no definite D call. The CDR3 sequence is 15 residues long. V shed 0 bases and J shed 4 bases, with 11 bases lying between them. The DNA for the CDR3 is TGTGCCAGCAGTTTAGCAGTACACTCCGCAGATACGCAGTATTTT. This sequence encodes CASSLAVHSADTQYF.

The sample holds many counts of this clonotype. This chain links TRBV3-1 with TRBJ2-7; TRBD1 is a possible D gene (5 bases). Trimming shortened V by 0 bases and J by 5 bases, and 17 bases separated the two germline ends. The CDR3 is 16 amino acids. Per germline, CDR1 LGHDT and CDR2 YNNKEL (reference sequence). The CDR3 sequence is CASSQDWGRVPHEQYF. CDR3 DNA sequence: TGTGCCAGCAGCCAAGATTGGGGCAGGGTTCCCCACGAGCAGTACTTC.

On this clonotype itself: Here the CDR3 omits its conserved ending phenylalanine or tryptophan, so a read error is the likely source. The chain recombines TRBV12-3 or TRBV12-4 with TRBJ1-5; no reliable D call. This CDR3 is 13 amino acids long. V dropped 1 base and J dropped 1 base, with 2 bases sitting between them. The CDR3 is CASSLDSNQPQHS. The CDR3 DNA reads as TGTGCCAGCAGTTTAGACAGCAATCAGCCCCAGCATTCT.

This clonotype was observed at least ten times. CDR3 nucleotides: TGTGCCAGCAGTTTAGAAGCAACAGAAATGACAGATACGCAGTATTTT. Translating it yields CASSLEATEMTDTQYF. This sequence joins TRBV27 and TRBJ2-3; D unresolved. This CDR3 has 16 residues. Trimming shortened V by 2 bases and J by 3 bases, and 15 bases separated the two germline ends. The germline V gene encodes CDR1 MNHEY and CDR2 SMNVEV (reference sequence).

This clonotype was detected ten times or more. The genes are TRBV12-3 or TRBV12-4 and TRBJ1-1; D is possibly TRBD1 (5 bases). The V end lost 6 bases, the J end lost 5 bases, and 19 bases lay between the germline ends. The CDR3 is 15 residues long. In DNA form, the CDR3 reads TGTGCCAGCAGACCTTCCGGGGACGGGGGGACTGAAGCTTTCTTT. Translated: CASRPSGDGGTEAFF.

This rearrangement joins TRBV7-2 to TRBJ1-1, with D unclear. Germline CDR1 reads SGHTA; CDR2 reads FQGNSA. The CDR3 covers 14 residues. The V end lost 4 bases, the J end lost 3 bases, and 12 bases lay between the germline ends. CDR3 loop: CASSSSSLDTEAFF. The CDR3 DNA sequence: TGTGCCAGCAGCTCCTCGAGTCTGGACACTGAAGCTTTCTTT.

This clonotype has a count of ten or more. This CDR3 is CASSPPSRSYEQYF. For the CDR3, the DNA is TGTGCCAGCTCACCACCGAGTAGGAGTTACGAGCAGTACTTC. The gene calls are TRBV18 and TRBJ2-7, with no clear D. CDR1 and CDR2 (germline): KGHSH, LQKENI. The CDR3 is 14 residues long. Trimming shortened V by 0 bases and J by 4 bases, and 10 bases separated the two germline ends.

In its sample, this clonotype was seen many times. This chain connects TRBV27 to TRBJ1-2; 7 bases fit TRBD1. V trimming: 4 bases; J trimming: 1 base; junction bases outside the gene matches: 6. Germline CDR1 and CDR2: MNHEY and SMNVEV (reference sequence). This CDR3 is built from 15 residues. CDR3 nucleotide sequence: TGTGCCAGCAGTTCTATTACAGGGGTTAACTATGGCTACACCTTC. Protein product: CASSSITGVNYGYTF.

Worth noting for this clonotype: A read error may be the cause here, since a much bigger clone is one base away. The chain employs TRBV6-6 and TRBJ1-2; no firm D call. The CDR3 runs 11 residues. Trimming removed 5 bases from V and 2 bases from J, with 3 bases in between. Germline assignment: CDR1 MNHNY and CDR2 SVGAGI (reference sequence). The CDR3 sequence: CASSPNYGYTF. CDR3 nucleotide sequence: TGTGCCAGCAGTCCCAACTATGGCTACACCTTC.

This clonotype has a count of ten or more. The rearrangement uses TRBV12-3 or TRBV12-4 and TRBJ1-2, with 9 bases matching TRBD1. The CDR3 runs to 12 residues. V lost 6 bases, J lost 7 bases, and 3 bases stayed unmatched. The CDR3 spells CASSGTGPGYTF. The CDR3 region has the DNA TGTGCCAGCAGCGGGACAGGGCCTGGCTACACCTTC.

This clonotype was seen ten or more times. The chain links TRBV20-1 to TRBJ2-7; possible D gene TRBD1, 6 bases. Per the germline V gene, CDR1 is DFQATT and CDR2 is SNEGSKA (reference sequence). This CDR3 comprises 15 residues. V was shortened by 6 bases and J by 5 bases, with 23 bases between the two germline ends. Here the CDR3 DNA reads TGCAGTGCAGGGGGATACCAAGGAGTAACCCACGAGCAGTACTTC. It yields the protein CSAGGYQGVTHEQYF.

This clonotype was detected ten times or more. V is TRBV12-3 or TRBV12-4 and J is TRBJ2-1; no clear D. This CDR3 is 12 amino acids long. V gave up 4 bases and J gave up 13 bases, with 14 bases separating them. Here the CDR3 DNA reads TGTGCCAGCAGTTGGAACGAGGCCGGTCAGTTCTTC. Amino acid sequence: CASSWNEAGQFF.

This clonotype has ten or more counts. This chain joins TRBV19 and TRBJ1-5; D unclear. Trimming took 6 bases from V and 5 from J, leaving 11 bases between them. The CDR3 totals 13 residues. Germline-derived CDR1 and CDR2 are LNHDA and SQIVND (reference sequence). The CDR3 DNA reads TGTGCCAGTAGCATTAGAAGCGATCAGCCCCAGCATTTT. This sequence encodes CASSIRSDQPQHF.

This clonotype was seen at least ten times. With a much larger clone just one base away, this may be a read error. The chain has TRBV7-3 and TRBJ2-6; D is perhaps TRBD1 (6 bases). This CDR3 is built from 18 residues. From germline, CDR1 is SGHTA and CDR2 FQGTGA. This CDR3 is CASSLEDSAYSGANGLTF. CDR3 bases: TGTGCCAGCAGCCTAGAGGACAGTGCGTACTCTGGGGCCAACGGCCTGACTTTC. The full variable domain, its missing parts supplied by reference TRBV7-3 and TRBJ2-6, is GAGVSQTPSNKVTEKGKYVELRCDPISGHTALYWYRQSLGQGPEFLIYFQGTGAADDSGLPNDRFFAVRPEGSVSTLKIQRTERGDSAVYLCASSLEDSAYSGANGLTFGAGSRLTVL.

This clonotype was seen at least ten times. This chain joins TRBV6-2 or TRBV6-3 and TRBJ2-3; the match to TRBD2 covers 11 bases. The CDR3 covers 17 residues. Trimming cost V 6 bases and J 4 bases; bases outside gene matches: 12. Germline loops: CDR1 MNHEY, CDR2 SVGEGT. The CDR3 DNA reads TGTGCCAGCAGACTCCTACCACTAGCGGGGGTTCCAGATACGCAGTATTTT. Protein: CASRLLPLAGVPDTQYF.

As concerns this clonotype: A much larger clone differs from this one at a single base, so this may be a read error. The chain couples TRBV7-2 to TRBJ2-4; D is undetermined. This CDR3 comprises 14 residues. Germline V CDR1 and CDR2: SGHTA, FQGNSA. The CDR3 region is CASSPDTVRNSQYF. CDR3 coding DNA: TGTGCCAGCAGCCCCGACACAGTCCGTAACAGTCAGTACTTC.

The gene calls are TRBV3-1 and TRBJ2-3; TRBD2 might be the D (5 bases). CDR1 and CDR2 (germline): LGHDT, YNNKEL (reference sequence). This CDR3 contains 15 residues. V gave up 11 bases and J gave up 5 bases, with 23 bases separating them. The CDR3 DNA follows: TGTGCCTCCTGCCACCCGAGGCAGGCGGGAGATACGCAGTATTTT. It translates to CASCHPRQAGDTQYF.

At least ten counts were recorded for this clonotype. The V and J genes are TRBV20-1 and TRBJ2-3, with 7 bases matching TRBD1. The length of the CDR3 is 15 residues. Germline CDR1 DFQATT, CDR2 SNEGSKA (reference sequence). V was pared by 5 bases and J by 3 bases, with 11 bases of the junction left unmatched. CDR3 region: CSAQGQPRETDTQYF. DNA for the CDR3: TGCAGTGCTCAGGGACAGCCGAGGGAAACAGATACGCAGTATTTT.

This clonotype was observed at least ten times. The CDR3 DNA sequence: TGCAGTGCTAGAGATAGTCGACCAAGTAATGAAAAACTGTTTTTT. Its translation is CSARDSRPSNEKLFF. V gene TRBV20-1 combines with J gene TRBJ1-4; D gene uncertain. Germline-derived CDR1 and CDR2 are DFQATT and SNEGSKA (reference sequence). The length of the CDR3 is 15 residues. V lost 0 bases to trimming and J lost 4 bases, with 12 bases between them.